These 10 T cell receptor beta chains came from one sample sequenced in a study of blood T cell repertoires in COVID-19. This table comes from immunoSEQ multiplex PCR, and its TCRdb copy is limited to in-frame clones, with some not included. The sample contains about 100,000 clones, 65% to 80% of which appear only once. Sequenced material: peripheral blood. Receptors originate from a man aged 65 to 85 with active or convalescent COVID-19.

The chain recombines TRBV30 with TRBJ1-2, with D tentatively TRBD1 (6 bases). Trimming stripped 3 bases from V and 6 bases from J, with 11 bases between. The CDR3 has 12 amino acids. Germline CDR1 GTSNPN, CDR2 SVGIG (reference sequence). Here the CDR3 DNA reads TGTGCCTGGAGCTACAGGGATAATGGCTACACCTTC. It specifies CAWSYRDNGYTF.

The chain carries TRBV28 and TRBJ1-1, with 7 bases that match TRBD1. The CDR3 loop spans 12 amino acids. CDR1 MDHEN and CDR2 SYDVKM come from the germline V gene. The J segment lost 6 bases and the V segment lost 7 bases, leaving 5 bases of the junction unmatched. CDR3 in amino acids: CASIDQGAEAFF. CDR3 sequence (DNA): TGTGCCAGCATCGATCAGGGGGCTGAAGCTTTCTTT.

A single count supports this clone. This chain links TRBV19 with TRBJ2-5, with TRBD1 identical over 10 bases. The CDR3 loop spans 15 amino acids. After removal of 6 bases from V and 1 base from J, the junction contained 5 bases not matched to a gene. Germline assignment: CDR1 LNHDA and CDR2 SQIVND (reference sequence). CDR3 loop: CASSTDRGLQETQYF. The CDR3 nucleotides are TGTGCCAGTAGCACAGACAGGGGGCTCCAAGAGACCCAGTACTTC. Full variable domain (rest looked up from reference TRBV19 and TRBJ2-5): DGGITQSPKYLFRKEGQNVTLSCEQNLNHDAMYWYRQDPGQGLRLIYYSQIVNDFQKGDIAEGYSVSREKKESFPLTVTSAQKNPTAFYLCASSTDRGLQETQYFGPGTRLLVL.

The chain couples TRBV7-6 to TRBJ1-4, with 8 nucleotides matching TRBD1. J was trimmed by 7 bases and V by 4 bases; bases with no gene match: 5. There are 14 residues in the CDR3. The V gene's germline CDR1 is SGHVS and CDR2 FNYEAQ. This chain's CDR3 is CASSYTGGSEKLFF. The CDR3 DNA follows: TGTGCCAGCAGCTATACAGGGGGAAGTGAAAAACTGTTTTTT.

This chain uses TRBV7-2 with TRBJ1-5, with 7 bases aligning to TRBD1. CDR1 and CDR2 (germline): SGHTA, FQGNSA. The J segment lost 0 bases and the V segment lost 5 bases, leaving 4 bases of the junction unmatched. This CDR3 is 15 amino acids long. The CDR3 protein is CASSRNRGSNQPQHF. Written as DNA, the CDR3 is TGTGCCAGCAGCAGAAACAGGGGTAGCAATCAGCCCCAGCATTTT.

The CDR3 spells CASSLGGAGAGELFF. CDR3 in DNA: TGTGCCAGCAGTTTAGGGGGGGCAGGCGCCGGGGAGCTGTTTTTT. The chain joins TRBV27 to TRBJ2-2, with D maybe TRBD2 (7 bases). This CDR3 has 15 residues. The germline V gene has CDR1 MNHEY and CDR2 SMNVEV (reference sequence). The V end was cut by 2 bases, the J end by 6 bases, with 13 bases between.

V gene TRBV5-1 combines with J gene TRBJ2-1; the D gene is possibly TRBD1 (6 bases). This CDR3 region has 15 residues. Germline lookup yields CDR1 SGHRS and CDR2 YFSETQ. Trimming pared 5 bases from V and 4 bases from J, leaving 16 bases between. This CDR3 is CASSPGTNIYNEQFF. The DNA of the CDR3 is TGCGCCAGCAGTCCCGGGACAAACATTTACAATGAGCAGTTCTTC.

V usage is TRBV7-2 and J usage is TRBJ1-1, with D possibly TRBD1 on 6 matching bases. Deletions cut 4 bases from V and 3 bases from J, with 9 bases between. The CDR3 consists of 13 residues. The germline V gene encodes CDR1 SGHTA and CDR2 FQGNSA. This CDR3 is CASSYRVDTEAFF. The DNA for the CDR3 is TGTGCCAGCAGCTACAGGGTGGACACTGAAGCTTTCTTT.

In the case of this clone: This specimen includes other DNA sequences encoding the same CDR3. The chain combines TRBV28 with TRBJ2-7; 10 bases align to TRBD1. The V and J ends lost 6 bases and 3 bases, in that order; junction bases with no gene match: 2. Germline lookup yields CDR1 MDHEN and CDR2 SYDVKM. This CDR3 comprises 13 residues. The CDR3 region has the DNA TGTGCCAGCAGAGGACAGGGGGACTACGAGCAGTACTTC. Encoded protein: CASRGQGDYEQYF.

For the CDR3, the DNA is TGTGCCAGCTTAGACCTTGGGACAGGAGTGGCCAACGTCCTGACTTTC. It codes for CASLDLGTGVANVLTF. The chain employs TRBV19 and TRBJ2-6, with 8 nucleotides matching TRBD1. The CDR3 consists of 16 residues. V shed 9 bases, J shed 6 bases, and the junction held 13 bases outside the gene matches. Germline-derived CDR1 and CDR2 are LNHDA and SQIVND (reference sequence). Supplemented by reference TRBV19 and TRBJ2-6, the full variable domain reads DGGITQSPKYLFRKEGQNVTLSCEQNLNHDAMYWYRQDPGQGLRLIYYSQIVNDFQKGDIAEGYSVSREKKESFPLTVTSAQKNPTAFYLCASLDLGTGVANVLTFGAGSRLTVL.